This T cell receptor (beta chain) is drawn from a study of blood T cell repertoires in COVID-19. During active infection, Seattle patients enrolled and were then monitored through disease. Germline CDR1 reads MGHRA; CDR2 reads YSYEKL. The length of the CDR3 is 15 residues. V gave up 6 bases and J gave up 0 bases; unmatched junction bases: 5. In the authors' workflow: Amplifying reference gene primers gave estimates of nucleated cell counts. Sequencing used immunoSEQ multiplex PCR; TCRdb keeps in-frame clones, though not all of them. V, J and clone size are taken as reported in that table, and D and trimming were inferred from the DNA itself. The table includes about 300,000 clones, around 92% detected once.

The specimen sequenced was peripheral blood. This rearrangement joins TRBV4-1 to TRBJ2-1, with 7 bases identical to TRBD2. The clonotype was recovered from a young woman with COVID-19, enrolled during active disease. The CDR3 loop reads CASSQTGGSYNEQFF. The CDR3 nucleotides read TGCGCCAGCAGTCAAACGGGGGGCTCCTACAATGAGCAGTTCTTC.